This is a list of T cell receptor beta chains from one sample in a study of blood T cell repertoires in COVID-19. Sequenced by immunoSEQ multiplex PCR; TCRdb stores in-frame clones only, minus some. Of approximately 130,000 clones listed, approximately 89% are singletons. Sequencing was carried out using peripheral blood. The source of these receptors is a human donor in a cohort sampled during active COVID-19. Each CDR3 is given with its conserved first and last residue. Each record gives: J gene, clone size, V gene, D gene, CDR3 DNA, CDR3 protein. D genes are given only for firm matches. Expanded clones are given a class, and other clones once, few, many or no size at all.

TRBJ1-1,-,TRBV18,-,TGTGCCAGCTCACACTTGCCAACGGACTCCTTGAACACTGAAGCTTTCTTT,CASSHLPTDSLNTEAFF
TRBJ2-2,many,TRBV7-2,TRBD1,TGTGCCAGCACCCCTACCCCCGGGACAGGAAGGTACACCGGGGAGCTGTTTTTT,CASTPTPGTGRYTGELFF
TRBJ2-5,-,TRBV24-1,TRBD1,TGTGCCACCAGTGACGTGGGGACAGGCCAAGAGACCCAGTACTTC,CATSDVGTGQETQYF
TRBJ1-3,-,TRBV2,TRBD1,TGTGCCAGCAGTGAAGGAAGGGGACAGCCCTCTGGAAACACCATATATTTT,CASSEGRGQPSGNTIYF
TRBJ2-2,-,TRBV9,-,TGTGCCAGCAGCGTTATAGGGGATAACACCGGGGAGCTGTTTTTT,CASSVIGDNTGELFF
TRBJ2-1,-,TRBV7-9,TRBD1,TGTGCCAGCAGCTTCCGGGACAGAGGGGTGCAGTTCTTC,CASSFRDRGVQFF
TRBJ2-3,-,TRBV7-2,TRBD2,TGTGCCAGCAGCTTAGACGGGGGGACCACAGATACGCAGTATTTT,CASSLDGGTTDTQYF
TRBJ2-2,-,TRBV10-1,-,TGCGCCAGCAGTGAGTTCGGGGATACCGGGGAGCTGTTTTTT,CASSEFGDTGELFF
TRBJ1-1,few,TRBV6-5,-,TGTGCCAGCACCGAGGGAGGGTTGAACACTGAAGCTTTCTTT,CASTEGGLNTEAFF
TRBJ2-2,once,TRBV4-3,-,TGCGCCAGCAGCCAAGAGGAGGGGATCGGCGGGGAGCTGTTTTTT,CASSQEEGIGGELFF
TRBJ1-2,once,TRBV18,-,TGTGCCAGCTCAAGGGACACCCAAGGGGGCTACACCTTC,CASSRDTQGGYTF
TRBJ2-3,-,TRBV7-2,-,TGTGCCAGCAGCCCAGGGCCATCCGGAGATACGCAGTATTTT,CASSPGPSGDTQYF
TRBJ1-2,-,TRBV30,-,TGTGCCTGGAGTGTTCAGGGAGGCGGCTATGGCTACACCTTC,CAWSVQGGGYGYTF
TRBJ2-1,-,TRBV2,-,TGTGCCAGCGCTAGGGGAAACAATGAGCAGTTCTTC,CASARGNNEQFF
TRBJ1-2,once,TRBV30,-,TGTGCCTGGTATTTGGTAGAGAGACAGCTCTACGGCTACACCTTC,CAWYLVERQLYGYTF
TRBJ2-5,-,TRBV5-1,TRBD1,TGCGCCAGCAGCTTGGATCAGGGGGCGAAAGAGACCCAGTACTTC,CASSLDQGAKETQYF
TRBJ1-1,-,TRBV5-4,TRBD1,TGTGCCAGCACCAAGGACAGGGAGGTCGCTGAAGCTTTCTTT,CASTKDREVAEAFF
TRBJ1-1,once,TRBV2,-,TGTGCCAGCAAACTTGACGTTACAGGAATACCTTTCTTT,CASKLDVTGIPFF
TRBJ1-1,-,TRBV6-6,TRBD1,TGTGCCAGCATCGGGACAGGTGTCACTGAAGCTTTCTTT,CASIGTGVTEAFF
TRBJ2-2,-,TRBV25-1,TRBD2,TGTGCCAGCAGTGAATATCAGCGGGGGGGCCCCACCGGGGAGCTGTTTTTT,CASSEYQRGGPTGELFF
TRBJ2-5,-,TRBV7-2,TRBD2,TGTGCCAGCAACCCCGGGACTAGCGACACGGGGACCCAGTACTTC,CASNPGTSDTGTQYF
TRBJ1-5,-,TRBV21-1,-,TGTGCCAGCAACAATACGCAGGGACTCGGGAATCAGCCCCAGCATTTT,CASNNTQGLGNQPQHF
TRBJ2-3,-,TRBV4-3,TRBD2,TGCGCCAGCAGCCAAGGACTAGCGTCAGATACGCAGTATTTT,CASSQGLASDTQYF
TRBJ2-7,once,TRBV30,TRBD1,TGTGCCTGGAGACCACAGGGGTTTACGAACGAGCAGTACTTC,CAWRPQGFTNEQYF